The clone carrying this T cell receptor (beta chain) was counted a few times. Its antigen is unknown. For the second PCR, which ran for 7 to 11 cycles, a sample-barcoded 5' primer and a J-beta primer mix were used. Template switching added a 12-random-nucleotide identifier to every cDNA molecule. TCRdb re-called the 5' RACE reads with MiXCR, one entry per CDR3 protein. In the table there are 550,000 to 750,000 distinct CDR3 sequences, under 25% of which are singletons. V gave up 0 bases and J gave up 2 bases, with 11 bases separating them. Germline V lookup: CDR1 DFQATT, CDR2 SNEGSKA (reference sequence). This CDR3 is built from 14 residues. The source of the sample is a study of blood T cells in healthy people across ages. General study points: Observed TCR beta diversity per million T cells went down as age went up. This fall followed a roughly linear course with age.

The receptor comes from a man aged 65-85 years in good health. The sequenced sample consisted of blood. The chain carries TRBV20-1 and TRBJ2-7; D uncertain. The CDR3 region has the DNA TGCAGTGCTAGAGATTTCGGACGGCCCTACGAGCAGTACTTC. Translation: CSARDFGRPYEQYF.